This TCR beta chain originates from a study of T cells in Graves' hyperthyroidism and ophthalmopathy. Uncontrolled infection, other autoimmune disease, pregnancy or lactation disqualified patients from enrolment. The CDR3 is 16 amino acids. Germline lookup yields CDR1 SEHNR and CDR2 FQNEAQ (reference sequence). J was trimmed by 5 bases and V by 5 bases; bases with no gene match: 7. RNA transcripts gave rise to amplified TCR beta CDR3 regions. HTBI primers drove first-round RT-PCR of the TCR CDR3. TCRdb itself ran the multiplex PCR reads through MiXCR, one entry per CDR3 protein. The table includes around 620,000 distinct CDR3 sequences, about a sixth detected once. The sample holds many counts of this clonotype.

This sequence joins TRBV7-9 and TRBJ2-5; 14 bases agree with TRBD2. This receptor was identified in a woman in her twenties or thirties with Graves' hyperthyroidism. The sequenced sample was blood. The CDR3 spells CASSVGTSGSPETQYF. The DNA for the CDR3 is TGTGCCAGCAGCGTAGGGACTAGCGGGAGTCCGGAGACCCAGTACTTC.